This TCR beta chain was profiled in a study of cytomegalovirus exposure and HLA in healthy donors. Study background: About 80 million unique TCR sequences came from HLA-typed donors in an early release. Of several hundred genotyped donors, roughly 81% clustered with self-reported Caucasian donors. Study findings and constraints: A later analysis associated 16,951 TCR beta sequences with HLA alleles at a 0.05 false discovery rate.

This PCR relied on a set of 60 Vbeta primers and 13 Jbeta primers. TCRdb keeps only in-frame clones here, not all; method: immunoSEQ multiplex PCR. The sample includes about 160,000 clones, about 76% of them seen just once. In regard to this clone: The antigen remains unidentified.

This CDR3 is built from 15 residues. CDR1 is SGHVS, CDR2 FQNEAQ, per germline. Trimming removed 1 base at V and 3 bases at J, with 9 bases between. The V call is TRBV7-8, the J call TRBJ2-2; a weak D match, TRBD1 (6 bases). The sequence derives from a female donor in good health and CMV-seronegative. Material: PBMCs. CDR3 amino acids: CASSLDRADTGELFF. CDR3 DNA: TGTGCCAGCAGCTTAGACAGGGCGGACACCGGGGAGCTGTTTTTT. The variable domain in full, with the rest retrieved from reference TRBV7-8 and TRBJ2-2, is GAGVSQSPRYKVAKRGQDVALRCDPISGHVSLFWYQQALGQGPEFLTYFQNEAQLDKSGLPSDRFFAERPEGSVSTLKIQRTQQEDSAVYLCASSLDRADTGELFFGEGSRLTVL.